These 21 T cell receptor beta chains originate from one sample sequenced in a study of cytomegalovirus exposure and HLA in healthy donors. The primer mix had 60 Vbeta and 13 Jbeta primers. TCRdb's table, derived via immunoSEQ multiplex PCR, lists solely in-frame clones and lacks some. The table lists some 250,000 clones, around 81% of them singletons, with less than 9% in the top ten. The sample was PBMCs. Receptors were obtained from a woman in her sixties in good health and CMV-seropositive.

The chain couples TRBV29-1 to TRBJ1-2; 8 nucleotides align to TRBD1. The CDR3 covers 12 residues. J was trimmed by 6 bases and V by 6 bases; bases with no gene match: 6. Germline V lookup: CDR1 SQVTM, CDR2 ANQGSEA. Here the CDR3 reads CSVRTGRDGYTF. CDR3 bases: TGCAGCGTCAGGACAGGGAGAGATGGCTACACCTTC.

The genes are TRBV27 and TRBJ1-4; D not certain. This CDR3 spans 15 amino acids. Between the trimmed V and J ends, which lost 3 bases and 0 bases, there was a span of 8 bases. The germline V gene has CDR1 MNHEY and CDR2 SMNVEV (reference sequence). CDR3 sequence reads: CASSFSSATNEKLFF. CDR3 DNA sequence: TGTGCCAGCAGTTTCTCCAGTGCAACTAATGAAAAACTGTTTTTT.

The chain couples TRBV9 to TRBJ2-5; possible D gene TRBD1, 6 bases. The V end was cut by 0 bases, the J end by 5 bases, with 14 bases between. Germline V gives CDR1 SGDLS, CDR2 YYNGEE. This CDR3 is 15 amino acids long. CDR3 DNA: TGTGCCAGCAGCGTAGGGGGGCAGGGGAGCGAGACCCAGTACTTC. Its protein is CASSVGGQGSETQYF.

The chain has TRBV7-3 and TRBJ2-2; 9 bases match TRBD2. The CDR3 is 17 amino acids. V shed 1 base, J shed 6 bases, and the junction held 9 bases outside the gene matches. Germline loops: CDR1 SGHTA, CDR2 FQGTGA. In nucleotides, the CDR3 is TGTGCCAGCAGCTTAATAGGGGCGGGAGGGCCCCCCGGGGAGCTGTTTTTT. Protein product: CASSLIGAGGPPGELFF.

This rearrangement joins TRBV18 to TRBJ2-7; D remains unclear. Germline V gives CDR1 KGHSH, CDR2 LQKENI. This CDR3 contains 13 residues. V lost 3 bases, J lost 3 bases, and 9 bases lay in between. The CDR3 bases are TGTGCCAGCTCACCTGCGAGGTACTACGAGCAGTACTTC. This sequence encodes CASSPARYYEQYF.

This chain joins TRBV11-3 and TRBJ2-1, with TRBD2 matching over 10 bases. Germline CDR1 and CDR2: SGHNT and YENEEA. The trim removed 5 bases at V and 5 bases at J, leaving 6 bases unmatched. The CDR3 is made up of 15 amino acids. CDR3 nucleotide sequence: TGTGCCAGCAGCACCACTAGCGGGGTTAACAATGAGCAGTTCTTC. This codes for CASSTTSGVNNEQFF.

This clone has more than one count but fewer than ten. This chain links TRBV11-3 with TRBJ2-1, with D uncertain. The germline V and J ends were trimmed by 1 base and 3 bases, with 7 bases remaining between them. This CDR3 is 14 amino acids long. CDR1 is SGHNT and CDR2 is YENEEA in the germline V gene. CDR3 protein: CASSLGLGYNEQFF. For the CDR3, the DNA is TGTGCCAGCAGCTTAGGACTCGGCTACAATGAGCAGTTCTTC. The entire variable domain, with the rest obtained from reference TRBV11-3 and TRBJ2-1, is as follows: EAGVVQSPRYKIIEKKQPVAFWCNPISGHNTLYWYLQNLGQGPELLIRYENEEAVDDSQLPKDRFSAERLKGVDSTLKIQPAELGDSAVYLCASSLGLGYNEQFFGPGTRLTVL.

J is TRBJ1-5 and V is TRBV4-1; D perhaps matches TRBD1 (6 bases). The length of the CDR3 is 14 residues. V dropped 4 bases and J dropped 3 bases, with 10 bases sitting between them. Per the germline V gene, CDR1 is MGHRA and CDR2 is YSYEKL. CDR3 amino acids: CASSPTGINQPQHF. The DNA for the CDR3 is TGCGCCAGCAGCCCTACAGGGATCAATCAGCCCCAGCATTTT.

DNA for the CDR3: TGTGCCAGCAGCCCGGGACTCCTCTCTTGGAATGAGCAGTTCTTC. Its translation is CASSPGLLSWNEQFF. This rearrangement joins TRBV7-2 to TRBJ2-1; perhaps TRBD2 as D (6 bases). The CDR3 consists of 15 residues. Per the germline V gene, CDR1 is SGHTA and CDR2 is FQGNSA. Trimming stripped 5 bases from V and 7 bases from J, with 18 bases between.

In this sample, this clone turned up once. The chain combines TRBV5-1 with TRBJ1-2, with TRBD1 matching over 10 bases. This CDR3 is 13 amino acids long. V lost 0 bases to trimming and J lost 7 bases; unmatched junction nucleotides: 0. Germline lookup yields CDR1 SGHRS and CDR2 YFSETQ. CDR3: CASSLGDRGGYTF. For the CDR3, the DNA is TGCGCCAGCAGCTTGGGGGACAGGGGTGGCTACACCTTC.

The chain has TRBV5-1 and TRBJ1-1; a possible D gene is TRBD1 (5 bases). The germline CDR1 and CDR2 sequences are SGHRS and YFSETQ. This CDR3 comprises 14 residues. V lost 0 bases and J 0 bases, leaving 6 bases between the germline ends. In nucleotides, the CDR3 is TGCGCCAGCAGCTTGGAGACAGTGAACACTGAAGCTTTCTTT. As protein: CASSLETVNTEAFF.

The genes are TRBV27 and TRBJ1-1; perhaps TRBD1 as D (6 bases). The CDR3 length is 14 residues. Germline V lookup: CDR1 MNHEY, CDR2 SMNVEV (reference sequence). V gave up 5 bases and J gave up 1 base, with 11 bases separating them. In DNA, the CDR3 is TGTGCCAGCAGTCCTTCAGGGGCGAACACTGAAGCTTTCTTT. Amino acids: CASSPSGANTEAFF.

The chain joins TRBV5-1 to TRBJ2-2; possibly TRBD2 for D (6 bases). The CDR3 extends over 14 amino acids. CDR1 is SGHRS and CDR2 is YFSETQ in the germline V gene. Trimming shortened V by 5 bases and J by 5 bases, and 13 bases separated the two germline ends. CDR3 bases: TGCGCCAGCAGTTGGGAGGTTCGTACCGGGGAGCTGTTTTTT. Protein: CASSWEVRTGELFF.

This clone occurred a few times. The CDR3 DNA reads as TGTGCCAGCAGGCAGACAGGGGGGTGGGAGACCCAGTACTTC. Translated, it gives CASRQTGGWETQYF. This chain links TRBV6-5 with TRBJ2-5; 9 positions match TRBD1. The V segment lost 6 bases and the J segment 5 bases; nucleotides outside the gene matches: 7. The germline gives CDR1 MNHEY, CDR2 SVGAGI. This CDR3 contains 14 residues.

The chain joins TRBV21-1 to TRBJ2-2; whether TRBD1, the table's D call, matches the DNA was not checked. TRBV21-1 is deemed a pseudogene. The length of the CDR3 is 18 residues. The chain's CDR3 is CASTRGQGGWWVLRELFF. DNA of the CDR3: TGTGCCAGCACCAGAGGACAGGGAGGATGGTGGGTGTTGAGGGAGCTGTTTTTT.

The chain employs TRBV6-6 and TRBJ2-6, with TRBD2 matching 8 bases. Germline loops: CDR1 MNHNY, CDR2 SVGAGI (reference sequence). This CDR3 is 16 amino acids long. V shed 2 bases, J shed 2 bases, and the junction held 2 bases outside the gene matches. The CDR3 DNA reads as TGTGCCAGCAGTTACCCGGGGGGGACTGGGGCCAACGTCCTGACTTTC. Translating gives CASSYPGGTGANVLTF.

The gene calls are TRBV6-5 and TRBJ1-2; D uncertain. This CDR3 is built from 13 residues. Trimming pared 6 bases from V and 1 base from J, leaving 9 bases between. CDR1 and CDR2 (germline): MNHEY, SVGAGI. The CDR3 is CASRRTFNYGYTF. The CDR3 DNA is TGTGCCAGCAGAAGGACTTTTAACTATGGCTACACCTTC.

This sequence joins TRBV2 and TRBJ2-3; D may be TRBD2 (7 bases). CDR1 is SNHLY and CDR2 is FYNNEI in the germline V gene. V was shortened by 7 bases and J by 3 bases, with 17 bases between the two germline ends. The CDR3 is 15 residues long. The CDR3 DNA follows: TGTGCCAGCACCGTTATGGGAGGGGGGACAGATACGCAGTATTTT. Protein sequence: CASTVMGGGTDTQYF.

V and J are TRBV28 and TRBJ2-7, with D tentatively TRBD2 (5 bases). CDR1 MDHEN and CDR2 SYDVKM come from the germline V gene. The CDR3 has 14 residues. Between the trimmed V and J ends, which lost 4 bases and 4 bases, there was a span of 14 bases. CDR3 region: CASSSASPIYEQYF. CDR3 bases: TGTGCCAGCAGTTCTGCTAGCCCTATATACGAGCAGTACTTC. Drawing the rest from reference TRBV28 and TRBJ2-7, the complete variable domain is DVKVTQSSRYLVKRTGEKVFLECVQDMDHENMFWYRQDPGLGLRLIYFSYDVKMKEKGDIPEGYSVSREKKERFSLILESASTNQTSMYLCASSSASPIYEQYFGPGTRLTVT.

This clone was observed once. The gene calls are TRBV4-2 and TRBJ2-3; D not resolved. V was trimmed by 0 bases and J by 2 bases, leaving 9 bases between them. The germline CDR1 and CDR2 sequences are LGHNA and YNFKEQ. The CDR3 covers 15 residues. The CDR3 protein is CASSQDALFTDTQYF. CDR3 nucleotides: TGTGCCAGCAGCCAAGACGCGCTGTTCACAGATACGCAGTATTTT.

This chain's CDR3 is CASSQRGTSGSIRFF. The DNA for the CDR3 is TGTGCCAGCAGCCAAAGAGGGACTAGCGGGAGTATTCGGTTCTTC. The V call is TRBV14, the J call TRBJ2-1; 14 nucleotides align to TRBD2. J gave up 15 bases and V 2 bases, and 9 bases lay outside the gene matches. Germline lookup yields CDR1 SGHDN and CDR2 FVKESK. The CDR3 is 15 residues long.